The 11 T cell receptor beta chains reported below all come from one sample, sequenced in a study of patients and donors after allogeneic stem cell transplantation. TCRdb analysed the RT-PCR reads with MiXCR anew, one entry per CDR3 protein. The profile shows about 200,000 distinct CDR3 sequences, about 40% of them singletons. The specimen was blood, either unsorted or a sorted T cell fraction (not recorded which). All receptors come from a human donor who was either an allogeneic HSCT recipient or a stem cell or donor lymphocyte infusion donor (not recorded which). It is not recorded whose cells these are; they may come from a transplant donor.

This clonotype was counted between two and nine times. The rearrangement links TRBV4-1 to TRBJ2-2; D not resolved. Per germline, CDR1 MGHRA and CDR2 YSYEKL. The V end was cut by 0 bases, the J end by 5 bases, with 10 bases between. The CDR3 is made up of 15 amino acids. The CDR3, as DNA: TGCGCCAGCAGCCAAGATGTCACCAGTACCGGGGAGCTGTTTTTT. It encodes CASSQDVTSTGELFF.

This clonotype appeared a few times. DNA for the CDR3: TGCAGCGTTGAAGAACAGGACTACGAGCAGTACTTC. It translates to CSVEEQDYEQYF. V and J are TRBV29-1 and TRBJ2-7; D is possibly TRBD1 (5 bases). The CDR3 is 12 residues long. Deletions cut 0 bases from V and 3 bases from J, with 6 bases between. Germline V lookup: CDR1 SQVTM, CDR2 ANQGSEA.

The V call is TRBV28, the J call TRBJ2-3; D is uncertain. The germline V gene has CDR1 MDHEN and CDR2 SYDVKM. V was pared by 5 bases and J by 2 bases, with 11 bases between. This CDR3 has 14 amino acids. In DNA form, the CDR3 reads TGTGCCAGCAGTCTCACCCCCAACACAGATACGCAGTATTTT. Its translation is CASSLTPNTDTQYF.

The chain employs TRBV27 and TRBJ1-6; D is possibly TRBD1 (5 bases). The CDR3 covers 14 residues. Germline assignment: CDR1 MNHEY and CDR2 SMNVEV (reference sequence). V lost 3 bases to trimming and J lost 9 bases, with 12 bases between them. The CDR3 is CASSFPGLGSPLHF. The CDR3 nucleotides read TGTGCCAGCAGTTTTCCGGGACTTGGTTCACCCCTCCACTTT.

The V and J genes are TRBV4-3 and TRBJ1-1; D gene uncertain. V lost 1 base to trimming and J lost 1 base, with 10 bases between them. CDR3 length: 15 amino acids. Germline CDR1 LGHNA, CDR2 YSLEER. The CDR3, as DNA: TGCGCCAGCAGCCAAGTTGGGAGAGAGAACACTGAAGCTTTCTTT. Translation gives CASSQVGRENTEAFF.

Of note for this clonotype: The junction differs from germline at one of its ends, possibly a read error. This chain links TRBV7-9 with TRBJ2-3; no reliable D call. The CDR3 spans 11 residues. Germline lookup yields CDR1 SEHNR and CDR2 FQNEAQ (reference sequence). The CDR3 reads CASSDGDTRYF. CDR3 bases: TGTGCCAGCAGCGACGGAGATACGCGGTATTTT. The full variable domain, completed using reference TRBV7-9 and TRBJ2-3, is DTGVSQNPRHKITKRGQNVTFRCDPISEHNRLYWYRQTLGQGPEFLTYFQNEAQLEKSRLLSDRFSAERPKGSFSTLEIQRTEQGDSAMYLCASSDGDTRYFGPGTRLTVL.

This clonotype was counted a few times. The chain employs TRBV7-8 and TRBJ2-5; 7 bases map to TRBD2. The trim removed 5 bases at V and 5 bases at J, leaving 5 bases unmatched. CDR3 length: 13 residues. Germline assignment: CDR1 SGHVS and CDR2 FQNEAQ. CDR3 coding DNA: TGTGCCAGCAGCAAGACTAGCTCCGAGACCCAGTACTTC. This gives the protein CASSKTSSETQYF.

This clonotype showed up just a few times. The DNA of the CDR3 is TGCGCCAGCAGCCAAGATATCGAGGACGGGGAGACCCAGTACTTC. It specifies CASSQDIEDGETQYF. The chain links TRBV4-3 to TRBJ2-5; D ambiguous. V was clipped by 0 bases and J by 5 bases, with 13 bases between them. Germline values: CDR1 LGHNA, CDR2 YSLEER. CDR3 length: 15 residues.

The gene calls are TRBV5-1 and TRBJ1-2; D might be TRBD1 (5 bases). With 3 bases removed from V and 6 bases from J, the gap between germline ends came to 15 bases. The CDR3 covers 14 residues. Germline CDR1 and CDR2: SGHRS and YFSETQ. The CDR3 DNA reads TGCGCCAGCAGCTCTGACAAGGGGCAGGATGGCTACACCTTC. As protein: CASSSDKGQDGYTF.

The V gene is TRBV25-1, the J gene TRBJ1-2; a possible D gene is TRBD1 (5 bases). Trimming took off 0 bases at V and 9 bases at J, with 11 bases between the two ends. Germline V lookup: CDR1 MGHDK, CDR2 SYGVNS. The CDR3 runs 13 residues. The CDR3 DNA reads TGTGCCAGCAGTGAATATTGGGGCCATTGCTACACCTTC. Amino acids: CASSEYWGHCYTF.

For the CDR3, the DNA is TGTGCCAGCAGTTACAGGCCTTTGCGCGTGAACACTGAAGCTTTCTTT. Protein sequence: CASSYRPLRVNTEAFF. The rearrangement links TRBV6-2 or TRBV6-3 to TRBJ1-1; no definite D call. This CDR3 has 16 amino acids. CDR1 and CDR2 from the germline V gene are MNHEY and SVGEGT. V lost 2 bases to trimming and J lost 0 bases, with 13 bases between them.